The 6 T cell receptor beta chains below were found in one sample sequenced in a study of cytomegalovirus exposure and HLA in healthy donors (dated by TCRdb to the late 2010s). The library was generated by the immunoSEQ multiplex PCR assay. Sourced from immuneACCESS, this table was stored by TCRdb with only in-frame sequences that have V and J called. A share of the clones is absent; for the studies checked, an unresolved V gene accounts for under half, and the remainder has no known explanation. The sample table contains 150,000 to 200,000 clones; only one count was recorded for around four fifths of them. The ten largest account for around 2% of the sample. The sequenced sample was PBMCs. The receptors stem from a man younger than 40 in good health and CMV-seropositive.

The chain uses TRBV7-2 and TRBJ2-1, with 8 nucleotides matching TRBD2. The CDR3 loop spans 14 amino acids. The V segment lost 1 base and the J segment 9 bases; nucleotides outside the gene matches: 5. The germline gives CDR1 SGHTA, CDR2 FQGNSA. CDR3: CASSLVAGSTEQFF. For the CDR3, the DNA is TGTGCCAGCAGCTTAGTAGCGGGGTCCACTGAGCAGTTCTTC.

The rearrangement links TRBV27 to TRBJ1-5; D unclear. The CDR3 loop spans 13 amino acids. V was cut by 4 bases and J by 1 base, with 5 bases left in between. Germline V gives CDR1 MNHEY, CDR2 SMNVEV (reference sequence). The CDR3 DNA reads TGTGCCAGCAGTTCGGGGAGCAATCAGCCCCAGCATTTT. Protein sequence: CASSSGSNQPQHF.

V and J are TRBV5-4 and TRBJ2-3; 11 nucleotides align to TRBD2. Germline lookup yields CDR1 SGHNT and CDR2 YYREEE (reference sequence). V was pared by 5 bases and J by 2 bases, with 7 bases of the junction left unmatched. The CDR3 covers 16 residues. The CDR3 is CASRPTSGGHTDTQYF. CDR3 DNA: TGTGCCAGCAGACCCACTAGCGGGGGACACACAGATACGCAGTATTTT.

The rearrangement links TRBV14 to TRBJ2-1; maybe TRBD1 (5 bases). The germline gives CDR1 SGHDN, CDR2 FVKESK. Trimming pared 1 base from V and 10 bases from J, leaving 14 bases between. This CDR3 is built from 14 residues. The CDR3 bases are TGTGCCAGCAGCCAAGGGGGCGGAGCACGCGAGCAGTTCTTC. Amino acid sequence: CASSQGGGAREQFF.

The CDR3 bases are TGTGCCAGCAGCAAAGGGCAGGGAAGGCCCTACGAGCAGTACTTC. This translates into CASSKGQGRPYEQYF. The chain links TRBV21-1 to TRBJ2-7; the listed D gene, TRBD1, was not tested against the DNA. TRBV21-1 is listed as a pseudogene. The CDR3 contains 15 residues.

This clone has just one count. Other DNA sequences within the sample encode an identical CDR3. CDR3 bases: TGTGCCACCAGCAGGGGGACAGCCAGCAATCAGCCCCAGCATTTT. Its protein product is CATSRGTASNQPQHF. The V gene is TRBV15, the J gene TRBJ1-5; 7 nucleotides line up with TRBD1. The CDR3 is 15 residues long. Per germline, CDR1 LNHNV and CDR2 YYDKDF (reference sequence). V was clipped by 3 bases and J by 1 base; unmatched bases: 3.